Sequencing of this T cell receptor beta chain was carried out in a study of long-term antiretroviral therapy in people with HIV. Study-level information: Collection of the earliest samples took place about a decade ahead of the 2015 immediate-ART recommendation. The study's findings and limits: Diversity measured after ART increased yet remained under transplant donor controls. Repertoires with HIV possessed tighter CDR3 length spans than those of controls. Absence of data on ART adherence, viral resistance or therapy changes was noted.

Germline CDR1 SNHLY, CDR2 FYNNEI. Between the trimmed V and J ends, which lost 6 bases and 5 bases, there was a span of 19 bases. The CDR3 runs 15 residues. The libraries were made with immunoSEQ v3.0 at survey level. Assay used: immunoSEQ multiplex PCR; TCRdb lists only in-frame clones, some missing. The data contain approximately 30,000 clones, about 97% of them singletons. Regarding this clone: Antigen: not known.

The gene calls are TRBV2 and TRBJ1-1; D is ambiguous. The TCR was taken from a man aged 25 to 45 with HIV. The input for sequencing was unsorted PBMCs, taken 7.6 years after starting antiretroviral therapy. CDR3 in amino acids: CASSAGVRMGTEAFF. CDR3 DNA: TGTGCCAGCAGCGCTGGGGTGAGGATGGGAACTGAAGCTTTCTTT.